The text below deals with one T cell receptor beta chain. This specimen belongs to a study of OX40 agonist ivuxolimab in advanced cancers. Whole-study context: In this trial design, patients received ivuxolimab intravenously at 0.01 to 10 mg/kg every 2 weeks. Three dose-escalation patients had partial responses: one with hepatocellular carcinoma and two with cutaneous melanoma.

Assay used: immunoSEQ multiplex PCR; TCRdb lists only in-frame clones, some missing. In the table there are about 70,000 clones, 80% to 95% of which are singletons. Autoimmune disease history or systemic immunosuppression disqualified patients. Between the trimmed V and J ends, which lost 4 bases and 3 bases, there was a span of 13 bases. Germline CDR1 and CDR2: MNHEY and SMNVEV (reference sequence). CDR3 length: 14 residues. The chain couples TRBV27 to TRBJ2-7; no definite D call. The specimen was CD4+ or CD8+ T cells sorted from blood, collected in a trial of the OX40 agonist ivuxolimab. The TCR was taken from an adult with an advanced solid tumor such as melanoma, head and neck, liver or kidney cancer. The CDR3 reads CASSYRDSFYEQYF. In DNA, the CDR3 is TGTGCCAGCAGTTATAGGGATTCCTTCTACGAGCAGTACTTC.